Each of the 18 T cell receptor beta chains below was sequenced from the same sample in a study of identical twins. TCRdb re-derived calls from the 5' RACE reads in MiXCR, one entry per CDR3 protein. The data contain fewer than 550,000 distinct CDR3 sequences, 12% to 15% of them singletons. These sequences were also reported in another study, on yellow fever vaccine responses in identical twins.

What was sequenced was CD4+ T cells sorted from blood. These receptors all come from a woman under 30 in good health.

The CDR3 loop is CASSRQGAPGTNEKLFF. CDR3 nucleotide sequence: TGTGCCAGTAGTAGACAGGGGGCCCCTGGAACTAATGAAAAACTGTTTTTT. The gene calls are TRBV19 and TRBJ1-4, with 10 bases that match TRBD1. The CDR3 runs to 17 residues. In germline, CDR1 is LNHDA, CDR2 SQIVND (reference sequence). V lost 4 bases to trimming and J lost 1 base; unmatched junction nucleotides: 6.

V gene TRBV3-1 combines with J gene TRBJ2-3; 7 bases are shared with TRBD2. Germline CDR1 is LGHDT and CDR2 is YNNKEL (reference sequence). V shed 1 base, J shed 3 bases, and the junction held 10 bases outside the gene matches. CDR3 length: 17 amino acids. The CDR3 loop is CASSQVAGVVGTDTQYF. In DNA, the CDR3 is TGTGCCAGCAGCCAAGTGGCGGGGGTAGTAGGTACAGATACGCAGTATTTT.

This clonotype has a handful of counts. J is TRBJ2-1 and V is TRBV5-1; 9 bases are shared with TRBD1. Germline V gives CDR1 SGHRS, CDR2 YFSETQ. V gave up 4 bases and J gave up 6 bases; unmatched junction bases: 5. This CDR3 contains 14 residues. The CDR3 here is CASSQGQGTNEQFF. The CDR3 coding sequence is TGCGCCAGCAGCCAAGGACAGGGGACCAATGAGCAGTTCTTC.

The V and J genes are TRBV20-1 and TRBJ1-5, with 7 bases fitting TRBD1. V gave up 0 bases and J gave up 4 bases; unmatched junction bases: 6. The CDR3 spans 15 residues. Per the germline V gene, CDR1 is DFQATT and CDR2 is SNEGSKA (reference sequence). CDR3 sequence: CSARDPAGGNQPQHF. The CDR3 DNA follows: TGCAGTGCTAGAGATCCGGCAGGGGGGAATCAGCCCCAGCATTTT.

The sample holds a few counts of this clonotype. The chain employs TRBV4-1 and TRBJ2-1; no clear D gene. The V end was cut by 0 bases, the J end by 0 bases, with 12 bases between. Germline V gene lookup returns CDR1 MGHRA and CDR2 YSYEKL. This CDR3 contains 17 residues. The CDR3 here is CASSQDLSRFSYNEQFF. DNA of the CDR3: TGCGCCAGCAGCCAAGATTTATCCAGATTCTCCTACAATGAGCAGTTCTTC.

This chain links TRBV29-1 with TRBJ2-1; TRBD2 matches at 8 bases. With 3 bases clipped from V and 6 bases from J, the junction kept 4 bases outside the gene matches. The CDR3 is 13 residues long. Germline CDR1 and CDR2: SQVTM and ANQGSEA. The CDR3 protein is CSVDGTSGNEQFF. The CDR3 DNA sequence: TGCAGCGTTGATGGGACTAGTGGCAATGAGCAGTTCTTC.

This clonotype was observed a few times. This CDR3 is CASSFASSAVWETQYF. In DNA form, the CDR3 reads TGCGCCAGCAGCTTCGCTAGCAGTGCTGTTTGGGAGACCCAGTACTTC. This rearrangement joins TRBV5-1 to TRBJ2-5, with D tentatively TRBD2 (5 bases). This CDR3 is built from 16 residues. Germline CDR1 and CDR2: SGHRS and YFSETQ. V gave up 2 bases and J gave up 5 bases, with 19 bases separating them.

As DNA, the CDR3 is TGTGCCAGCAATCCGGGACAGGGTAACACCGGGGAGCTGTTTTTT. The encoded protein is CASNPGQGNTGELFF. V usage is TRBV12-3 or TRBV12-4 and J usage is TRBJ2-2; 9 nucleotides match TRBD1. Germline trimming cut 7 bases from V and 2 bases from J; bases unmatched to any gene: 5. CDR3 length equals 15 residues.

The chain combines TRBV6-1 with TRBJ2-7, with 8 bases fitting TRBD1. CDR3 length: 15 amino acids. V gave up 5 bases and J gave up 2 bases; unmatched junction bases: 8. CDR1 is MNHNS and CDR2 is SASEGT in the germline V gene. The CDR3 loop is CASSPAGGRTYEQYF. The CDR3 bases are TGTGCCAGCAGTCCGGCAGGGGGCCGGACCTACGAGCAGTACTTC.

This clonotype came up a few times. The chain combines TRBV6-5 with TRBJ1-5, with D tentatively TRBD1 (6 bases). The CDR3 runs to 12 residues. Germline values: CDR1 MNHEY, CDR2 SVGAGI. Trimming cost V 7 bases and J 4 bases, with 8 bases left between them. CDR3 region: CASNRENQPQHF. CDR3 in DNA: TGTGCCAGCAACAGGGAAAATCAGCCCCAGCATTTT.

This clonotype was recorded a few times. This chain uses TRBV5-1 with TRBJ2-2, with unresolved D. V lost 1 base and J 5 bases, leaving 12 bases between the germline ends. The length of the CDR3 is 15 residues. Germline V gene lookup returns CDR1 SGHRS and CDR2 YFSETQ. This chain's CDR3 is CASSLSGGTTGELFF. CDR3 DNA: TGCGCCAGCAGCTTGTCTGGCGGAACAACCGGGGAGCTGTTTTTT.

CDR3 bases: TGTGCCAGCAGCCTGACAGGGGTCTACGAGCAGTACGTC. Amino acids: CASSLTGVYEQYV. V is TRBV2 and J is TRBJ2-7; 8 bases align to TRBD1. V shed 6 bases, J shed 3 bases, and the junction held 4 bases outside the gene matches. CDR1 is SNHLY, CDR2 FYNNEI, per germline. This CDR3 has 13 residues.

The DNA of the CDR3 is TGCGCCAGCAGCCGTGATGGGGTCGCCGGAAACACCATATATTTT. Translating gives CASSRDGVAGNTIYF. The V gene is TRBV5-1, the J gene TRBJ1-3; D unresolved. This CDR3 has 15 residues. The germline V gene has CDR1 SGHRS and CDR2 YFSETQ. V was shortened by 4 bases and J by 4 bases, with 15 bases between the two germline ends.

This clonotype turned up a few times. This chain joins TRBV9 and TRBJ2-3; 10 bases match TRBD2. The V gene's germline CDR1 is SGDLS and CDR2 YYNGEE. The CDR3 spans 14 residues. J lost 5 bases, V lost 3 bases, and 3 bases had no gene match. CDR3: CASSAGLAQDTQYF. DNA for the CDR3: TGTGCCAGCAGCGCGGGACTAGCGCAAGATACGCAGTATTTT.

This clonotype was found many times. The chain is built from TRBV12-3 or TRBV12-4 and TRBJ2-7, with D tentatively TRBD1 (7 bases). The CDR3 consists of 13 residues. Trimming took 6 bases from V and 2 from J, leaving 11 bases between them. The DNA of the CDR3 is TGTGCCAGCAGACCCAGGGGGGCCTACGAGCAGTACTTC. This translates into CASRPRGAYEQYF.

The chain combines TRBV20-1 with TRBJ2-7; TRBD2 matches at 13 bases. The CDR3 spans 18 residues. The V gene's germline CDR1 is DFQATT and CDR2 SNEGSKA (reference sequence). The junction had 10 bases not matched to a gene; V was cut back by 0 bases and J by 2 bases. Here the CDR3 DNA reads TGCAGTGCTAGAGATCTGACTAGCGGGGGGCCTCGCACCTACGAGCAGTACGTC. The encoded protein is CSARDLTSGGPRTYEQYV.

This clonotype came up a few times. The chain uses TRBV27 and TRBJ2-2, with D unresolved. The CDR3 length is 14 residues. The ends were cut back, 6 bases at V and 5 bases at J, with 13 bases in the middle. The germline V gene encodes CDR1 MNHEY and CDR2 SMNVEV (reference sequence). The CDR3 DNA sequence: TGTGCCAGCAGAAGCCAGAGAAATACCGGGGAGCTGTTTTTT. Its protein is CASRSQRNTGELFF.

J is TRBJ2-4 and V is TRBV20-1; D call uncertain. CDR3 length: 13 residues. V was cut by 3 bases and J by 0 bases, with 6 bases left in between. CDR1 and CDR2 from the germline V gene are DFQATT and SNEGSKA (reference sequence). This chain's CDR3 is CSASARAKNIQYF. In nucleotides, the CDR3 is TGCAGTGCTAGCGCGAGAGCCAAAAACATTCAGTACTTC.